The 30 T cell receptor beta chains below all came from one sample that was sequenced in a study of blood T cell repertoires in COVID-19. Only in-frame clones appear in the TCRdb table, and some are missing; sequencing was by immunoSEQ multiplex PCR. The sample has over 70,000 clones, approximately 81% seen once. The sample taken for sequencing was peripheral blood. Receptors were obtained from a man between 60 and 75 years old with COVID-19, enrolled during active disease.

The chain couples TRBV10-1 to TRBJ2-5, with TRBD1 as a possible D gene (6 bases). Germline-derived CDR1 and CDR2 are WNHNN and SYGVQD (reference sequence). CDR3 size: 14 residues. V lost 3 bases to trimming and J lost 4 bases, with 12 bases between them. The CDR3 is CASSDRVGAETQYF. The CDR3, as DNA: TGCGCCAGCAGTGACAGGGTGGGGGCAGAGACCCAGTACTTC.

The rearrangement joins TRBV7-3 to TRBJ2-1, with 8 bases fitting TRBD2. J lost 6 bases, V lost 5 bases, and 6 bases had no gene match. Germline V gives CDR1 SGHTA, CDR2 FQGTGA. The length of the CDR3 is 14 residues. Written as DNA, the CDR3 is TGTGCCAGCAGCCCCGAGCGGGAGTCCAATGAGCAGTTCTTC. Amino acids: CASSPERESNEQFF.

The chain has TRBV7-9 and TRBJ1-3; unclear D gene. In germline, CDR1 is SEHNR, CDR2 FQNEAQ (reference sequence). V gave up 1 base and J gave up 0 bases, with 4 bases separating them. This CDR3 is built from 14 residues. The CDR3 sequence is CASSLGSSGNTIYF. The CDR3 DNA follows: TGTGCCAGCAGCTTAGGCAGCTCTGGAAACACCATATATTTT.

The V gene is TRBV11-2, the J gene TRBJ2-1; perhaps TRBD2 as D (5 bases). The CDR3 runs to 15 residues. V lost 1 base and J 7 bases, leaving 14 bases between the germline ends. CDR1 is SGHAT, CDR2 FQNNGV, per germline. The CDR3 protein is CASSLAGRGSNEQFF. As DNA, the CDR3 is TGTGCCAGCAGCTTAGCGGGTCGGGGTTCGAATGAGCAGTTCTTC.

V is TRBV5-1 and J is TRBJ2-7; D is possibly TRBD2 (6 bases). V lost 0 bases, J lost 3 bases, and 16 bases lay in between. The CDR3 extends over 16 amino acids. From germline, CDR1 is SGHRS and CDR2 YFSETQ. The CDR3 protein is CASSLGVLGGIYEQYF. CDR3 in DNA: TGCGCCAGCAGCTTGGGCGTTTTAGGCGGGATCTACGAGCAGTACTTC.

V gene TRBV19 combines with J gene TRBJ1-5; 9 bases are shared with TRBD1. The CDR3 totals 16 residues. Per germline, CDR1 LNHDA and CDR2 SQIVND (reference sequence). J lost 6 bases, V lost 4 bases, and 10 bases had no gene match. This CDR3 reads CASSTRTGVKGQPQHF. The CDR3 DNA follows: TGTGCCAGTAGTACGCGGACAGGGGTGAAAGGTCAGCCCCAGCATTTT.

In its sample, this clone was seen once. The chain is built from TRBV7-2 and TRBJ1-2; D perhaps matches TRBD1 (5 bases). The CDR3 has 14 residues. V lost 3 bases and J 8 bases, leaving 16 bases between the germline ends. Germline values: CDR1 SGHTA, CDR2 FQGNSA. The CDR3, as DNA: TGTGCCAGCAGCTTGTTGGGGGAGGTCGGCGGCTACACCTTC. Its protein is CASSLLGEVGGYTF.

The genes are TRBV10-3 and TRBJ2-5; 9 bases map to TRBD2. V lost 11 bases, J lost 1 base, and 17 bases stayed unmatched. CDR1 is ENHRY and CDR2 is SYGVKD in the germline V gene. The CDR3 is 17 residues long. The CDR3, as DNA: TGTGCCGTGGGGGCGGGAGGCGTAGCGGGGGCCCAAGAGACCCAGTACTTC. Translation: CAVGAGGVAGAQETQYF.

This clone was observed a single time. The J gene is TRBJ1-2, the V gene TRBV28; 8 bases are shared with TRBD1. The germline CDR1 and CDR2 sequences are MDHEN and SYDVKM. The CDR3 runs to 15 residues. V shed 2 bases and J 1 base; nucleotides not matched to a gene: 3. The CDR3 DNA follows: TGTGCCAGCAGTTTACAGGGGGCCTTTAACTATGGCTACACCTTC. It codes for CASSLQGAFNYGYTF.

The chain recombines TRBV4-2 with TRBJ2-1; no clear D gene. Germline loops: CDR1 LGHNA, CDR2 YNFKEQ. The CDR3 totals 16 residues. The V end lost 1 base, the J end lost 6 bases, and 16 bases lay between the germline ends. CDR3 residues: CASSQAPISSVNEQFF. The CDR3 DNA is TGTGCCAGCAGCCAAGCCCCGATTAGCAGCGTCAATGAGCAGTTCTTC.

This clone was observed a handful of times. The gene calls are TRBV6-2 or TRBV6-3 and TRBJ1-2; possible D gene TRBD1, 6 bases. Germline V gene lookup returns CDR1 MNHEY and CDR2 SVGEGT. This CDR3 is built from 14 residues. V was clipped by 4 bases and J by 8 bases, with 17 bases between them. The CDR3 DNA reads TGTGCCAGCAGTTCCTCCCAAGGACAGACGGGCTACACCTTC. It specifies CASSSSQGQTGYTF.

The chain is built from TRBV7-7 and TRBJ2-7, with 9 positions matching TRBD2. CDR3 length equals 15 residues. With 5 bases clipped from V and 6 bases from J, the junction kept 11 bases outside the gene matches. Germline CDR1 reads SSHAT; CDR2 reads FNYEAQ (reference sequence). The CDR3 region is CASSPSSGIGAEQYF. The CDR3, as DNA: TGTGCCAGCAGCCCCTCTAGCGGGATAGGGGCCGAGCAGTACTTC.

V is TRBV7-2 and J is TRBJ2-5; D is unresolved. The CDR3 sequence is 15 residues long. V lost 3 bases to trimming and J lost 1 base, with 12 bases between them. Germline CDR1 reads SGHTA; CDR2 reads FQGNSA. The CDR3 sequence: CASSFQAASQETQYF. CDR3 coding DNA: TGTGCCAGCAGCTTCCAGGCCGCGAGCCAAGAGACCCAGTACTTC. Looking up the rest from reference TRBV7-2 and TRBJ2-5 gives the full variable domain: GAGVSQSPSNKVTEKGKDVELRCDPISGHTALYWYRQSLGQGLEFLIYFQGNSAPDKSGLPSDRFSAERTGGSVSTLTIQRTQQEDSAVYLCASSFQAASQETQYFGPGTRLLVL.

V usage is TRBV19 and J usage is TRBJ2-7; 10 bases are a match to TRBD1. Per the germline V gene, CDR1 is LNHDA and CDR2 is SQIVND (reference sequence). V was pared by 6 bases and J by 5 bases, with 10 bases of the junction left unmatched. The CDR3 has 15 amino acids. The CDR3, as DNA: TGTGCCAGTAGGTACCAAGGGACAGGGGTCCACGAGCAGTACTTC. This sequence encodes CASRYQGTGVHEQYF.

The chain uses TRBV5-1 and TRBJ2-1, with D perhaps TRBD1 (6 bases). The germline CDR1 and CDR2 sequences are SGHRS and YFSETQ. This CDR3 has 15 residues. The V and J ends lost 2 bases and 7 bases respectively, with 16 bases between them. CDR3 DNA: TGCGCCAGCAGCTTCCCTCTGGGGGCGATGAATGAGCAGTTCTTC. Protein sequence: CASSFPLGAMNEQFF.

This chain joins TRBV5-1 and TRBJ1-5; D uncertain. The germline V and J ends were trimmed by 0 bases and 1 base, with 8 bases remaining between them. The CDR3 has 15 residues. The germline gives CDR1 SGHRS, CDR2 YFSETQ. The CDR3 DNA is TGCGCCAGCAGCTTGGAAGGGAGCAGCAATCAGCCCCAGCATTTT. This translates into CASSLEGSSNQPQHF.

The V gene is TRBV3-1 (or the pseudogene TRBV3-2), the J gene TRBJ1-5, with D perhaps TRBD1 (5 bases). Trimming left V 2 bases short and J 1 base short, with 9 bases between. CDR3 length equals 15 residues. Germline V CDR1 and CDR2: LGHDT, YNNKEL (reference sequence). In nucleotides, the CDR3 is TGTGCCAGCAGCCAAATGAGACAGAGCAATCAGCCCCAGCATTTT. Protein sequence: CASSQMRQSNQPQHF.

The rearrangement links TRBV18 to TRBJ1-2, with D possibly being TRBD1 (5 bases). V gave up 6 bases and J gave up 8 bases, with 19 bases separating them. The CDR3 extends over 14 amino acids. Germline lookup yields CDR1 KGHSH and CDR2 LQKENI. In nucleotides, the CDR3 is TGTGCCAGCTCGCTGGGGGGTGGCGCCGCGGGCTACACCTTC. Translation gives CASSLGGGAAGYTF.

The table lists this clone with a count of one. The CDR3 region has the DNA TGTGCCACCAGTGAGGGGACAGGTTATGGATCTGCGCAGTATTTT. Encoded protein: CATSEGTGYGSAQYF. This chain joins TRBV24-1 and TRBJ2-3; TRBD1 agrees at 8 bases. Germline CDR1 KGHDR, CDR2 SFDVKD. The CDR3 has 15 amino acids. V shed 4 bases and J 10 bases; nucleotides not matched to a gene: 12.

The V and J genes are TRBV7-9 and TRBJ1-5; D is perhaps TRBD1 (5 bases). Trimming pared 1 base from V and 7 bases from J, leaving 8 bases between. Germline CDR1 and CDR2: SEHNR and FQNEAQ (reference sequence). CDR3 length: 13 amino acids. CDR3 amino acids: CASSLEGMQPQHF. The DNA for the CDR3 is TGTGCCAGCAGCTTAGAGGGGATGCAGCCCCAGCATTTT.

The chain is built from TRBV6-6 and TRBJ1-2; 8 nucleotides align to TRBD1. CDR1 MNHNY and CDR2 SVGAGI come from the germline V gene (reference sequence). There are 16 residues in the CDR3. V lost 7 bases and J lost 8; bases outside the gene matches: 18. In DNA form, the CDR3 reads TGTGCCAGCACCGGAAATCTAGGACAGGGTCTGGGGGGCTACACCTTC. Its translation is CASTGNLGQGLGGYTF.

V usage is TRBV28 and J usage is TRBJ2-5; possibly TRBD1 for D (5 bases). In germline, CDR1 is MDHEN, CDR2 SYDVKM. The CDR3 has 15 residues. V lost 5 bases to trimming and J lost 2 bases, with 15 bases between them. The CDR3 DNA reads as TGTGCCAGCAGTAGTGCCGAACAGGTTCAAGAGACCCAGTACTTC. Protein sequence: CASSSAEQVQETQYF.

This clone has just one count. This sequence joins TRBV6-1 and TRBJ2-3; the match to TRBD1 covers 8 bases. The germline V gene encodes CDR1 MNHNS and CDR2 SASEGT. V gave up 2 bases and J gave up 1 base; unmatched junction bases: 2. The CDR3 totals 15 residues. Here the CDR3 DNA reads TGTGCCAGCAGTGAACAGGGGGCGGGCACAGATACGCAGTATTTT. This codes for CASSEQGAGTDTQYF.

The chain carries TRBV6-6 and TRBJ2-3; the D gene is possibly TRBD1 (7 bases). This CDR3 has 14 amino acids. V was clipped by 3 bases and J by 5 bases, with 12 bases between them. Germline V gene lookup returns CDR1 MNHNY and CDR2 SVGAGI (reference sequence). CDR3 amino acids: CASSYGQGGDTQYF. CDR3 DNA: TGTGCCAGCAGTTATGGGCAGGGGGGAGATACGCAGTATTTT.

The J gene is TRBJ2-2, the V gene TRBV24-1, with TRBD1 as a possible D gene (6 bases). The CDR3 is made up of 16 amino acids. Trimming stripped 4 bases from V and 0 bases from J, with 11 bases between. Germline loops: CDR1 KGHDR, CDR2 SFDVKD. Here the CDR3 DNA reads TGTGCCACCAGTGACCCGACAGGAGCGAACACCGGGGAGCTGTTTTTT. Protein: CATSDPTGANTGELFF.

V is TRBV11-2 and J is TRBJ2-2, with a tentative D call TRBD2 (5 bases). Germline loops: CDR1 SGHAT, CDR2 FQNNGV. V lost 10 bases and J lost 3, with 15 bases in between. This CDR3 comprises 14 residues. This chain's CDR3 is CATTTGVDTGELFF. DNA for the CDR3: TGTGCCACTACCACCGGGGTGGACACCGGGGAGCTGTTTTTT.

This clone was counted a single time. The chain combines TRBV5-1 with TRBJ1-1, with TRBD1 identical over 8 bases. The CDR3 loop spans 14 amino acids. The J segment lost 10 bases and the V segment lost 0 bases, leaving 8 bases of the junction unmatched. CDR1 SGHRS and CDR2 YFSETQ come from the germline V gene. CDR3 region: CASSLEDRAAGAFF. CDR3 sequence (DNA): TGCGCCAGCAGCTTGGAGGACAGGGCCGCGGGAGCTTTCTTT.

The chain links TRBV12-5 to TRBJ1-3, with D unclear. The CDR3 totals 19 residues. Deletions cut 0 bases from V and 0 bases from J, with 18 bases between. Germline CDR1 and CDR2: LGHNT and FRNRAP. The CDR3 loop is CASGLVLIHGGSSGNTIYF. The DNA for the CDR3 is TGTGCTAGTGGTTTGGTCTTGATTCATGGAGGAAGCTCTGGAAACACCATATATTTT.

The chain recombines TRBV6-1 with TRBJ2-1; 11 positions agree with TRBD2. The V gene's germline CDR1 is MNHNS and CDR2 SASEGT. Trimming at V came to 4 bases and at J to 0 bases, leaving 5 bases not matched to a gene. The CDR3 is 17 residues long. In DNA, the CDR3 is TGTGCCAGCAGTGGGTTAGCGGGAGGGAGCTCCTACAATGAGCAGTTCTTC. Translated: CASSGLAGGSSYNEQFF.

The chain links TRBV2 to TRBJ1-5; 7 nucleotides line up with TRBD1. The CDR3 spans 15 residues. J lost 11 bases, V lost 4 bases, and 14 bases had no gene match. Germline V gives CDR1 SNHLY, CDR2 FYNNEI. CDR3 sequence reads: CASSGSDRAVAAQHF. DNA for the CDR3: TGTGCCAGCAGTGGTTCAGACAGGGCAGTCGCAGCCCAGCATTTT.